This entry concerns a single T cell receptor beta chain. Its cognate antigen is unknown. The CDR3 has 17 residues. In germline, CDR1 is MNHEY, CDR2 SVGAGI. V lost 0 bases and J 5 bases, leaving 19 bases between the germline ends. The time point was: late sampling 161 to 241 days after vaccination in a few convalescent patients. Documented treatment: roughly 11-day PBMC culture with coronavirus spike peptide pools or control peptides (ViraFEST assay). Oncomine TCR Beta short-read sequencing was applied to DNA from cultured CD4+ T cells. From the PCR reads, TCRdb called clonotypes with MiXCR, one entry per CDR3 protein. The data contain more than 15,000 distinct CDR3 sequences, under 55% of them singletons. The sample originates from a study of vaccination and CD4 T cells after COVID-19. Study-level results: Looking at convalescent patients, a median around 86% of reactive clones were present only post-vaccination.

The clonotype was recovered from a human donor who had recovered from COVID-19. Here the sequenced sample was CD4+ T cells from blood, cultured in vitro, taken about 7 months after SARS-CoV-2 vaccination. The J gene is TRBJ2-5, the V gene TRBV6-5, with D perhaps TRBD1 (6 bases). CDR3 DNA: TGTGCCAGCAGTTACTCGACAGGCGACAATTCTTTGGAGACCCAGTACTTC. Its translation is CASSYSTGDNSLETQYF.